Described below is a single TCR beta chain sequence and its context. Germline V gene sequence: CDR1 MDHEN, CDR2 SYDVKM. V was cut by 5 bases and J by 4 bases, with 14 bases left in between. This CDR3 has 14 residues. Sequenced by immunoSEQ multiplex PCR; TCRdb stores in-frame clones only, minus some. The sample yields about 1.5 million clones, roughly 96% seen once. The sample originates from a study of shared clonotypes between healthy human individuals. Healthy and HIV-negative, the adult donors had no recent acute infections or vaccinations. The TCR sequence derives from a man aged 25-45 years in good health. Sequences were obtained from naive CD4+ T cells sorted from blood. Subset noted: CD45RA+ positively selected. The rearrangement joins TRBV28 to TRBJ1-1, with D uncertain. CDR3 sequence reads: CASSTHYRGTEAFF. CDR3 nucleotides: TGTGCCAGCAGTACCCATTACAGAGGCACTGAAGCTTTCTTT.